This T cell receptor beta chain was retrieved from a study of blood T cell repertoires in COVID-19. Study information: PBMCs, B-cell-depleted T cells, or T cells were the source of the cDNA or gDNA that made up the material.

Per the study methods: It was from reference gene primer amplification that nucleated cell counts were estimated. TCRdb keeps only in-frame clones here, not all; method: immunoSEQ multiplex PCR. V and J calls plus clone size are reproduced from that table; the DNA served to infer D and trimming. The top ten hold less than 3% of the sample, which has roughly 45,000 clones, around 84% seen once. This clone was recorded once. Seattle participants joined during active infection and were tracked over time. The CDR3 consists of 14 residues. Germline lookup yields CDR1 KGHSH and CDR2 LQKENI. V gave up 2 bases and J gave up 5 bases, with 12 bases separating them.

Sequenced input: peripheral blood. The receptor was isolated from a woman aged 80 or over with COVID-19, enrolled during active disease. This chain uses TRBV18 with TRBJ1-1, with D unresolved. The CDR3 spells CASSPELTGTEAFF. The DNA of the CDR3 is TGTGCCAGCTCACCAGAACTAACCGGGACTGAAGCTTTCTTT.